One and the same sample provided the 15 T cell receptor beta chains below, sequenced in a study of cytomegalovirus exposure and HLA in healthy donors. With 60 Vbeta and 13 Jbeta primers, the PCR was carried out. Measured with immunoSEQ multiplex PCR; TCRdb has only the in-frame clones, and not every one. This sample carries about 120,000 clones, approximately 78% of them seen once, and the ten largest clones take about 3.3%. What was sequenced was PBMCs. Source of these receptors: a woman aged 25 to 39 in good health and CMV-seropositive.

V is TRBV4-2 and J is TRBJ2-5, with 11 bases aligning to TRBD2. V shed 1 base and J 5 bases; nucleotides not matched to a gene: 3. The CDR3 loop spans 15 amino acids. Looked up from germline, CDR1 is LGHNA and CDR2 is YNFKEQ. CDR3 amino acids: CASSQVSSGGETQYF. CDR3 sequence (DNA): TGTGCCAGCAGCCAAGTTTCTAGCGGGGGGGAGACCCAGTACTTC.

This clone has a handful of counts. The J gene is TRBJ1-6, the V gene TRBV30, with a weak D call TRBD1 (5 bases). CDR3 size: 14 residues. V lost 4 bases and J 4 bases, leaving 11 bases between the germline ends. CDR1 and CDR2 from the germline V gene are GTSNPN and SVGIG (reference sequence). The DNA for the CDR3 is TGTGCCTGGAACGACAGAGTTTATAATTCACCCCTCCACTTT. This gives the protein CAWNDRVYNSPLHF.

The V call is TRBV2, the J call TRBJ2-7; 11 nucleotides align to TRBD1. With 11 bases clipped from V and 7 bases from J, the junction kept 13 bases outside the gene matches. The length of the CDR3 is 14 residues. CDR1 and CDR2 (germline): SNHLY, FYNNEI. CDR3 sequence (DNA): TGTGCCTCCCGCGGGACAGGGGGTCGGATAGAGCAGTACTTC. Its protein is CASRGTGGRIEQYF.

This clone was observed at least ten times. The rearrangement uses TRBV5-4 and TRBJ1-1; D is ambiguous. Germline CDR1 reads SGHNT; CDR2 reads YYREEE (reference sequence). The V gene lost 2 bases and the J gene lost 0 bases, with 11 bases spanning the gap. CDR3 size: 15 residues. CDR3 protein: CASSFGSNLNTEAFF. The CDR3 DNA follows: TGTGCCAGCAGCTTCGGGAGCAATTTGAACACTGAAGCTTTCTTT.

This clone has a handful of counts. The chain links TRBV2 to TRBJ2-5, with D tentatively TRBD1 (6 bases). This CDR3 has 13 amino acids. V lost 4 bases and J 2 bases, leaving 8 bases between the germline ends. Germline lookup yields CDR1 SNHLY and CDR2 FYNNEI. In DNA form, the CDR3 reads TGTGCCAGCAGTGTGGACAGACAAGAGACCCAGTACTTC. Translation gives CASSVDRQETQYF.

This chain uses TRBV7-9 with TRBJ1-4, with TRBD1 matching 7 bases. The germline V gene has CDR1 SEHNR and CDR2 FQNEAQ (reference sequence). The CDR3 sequence is 14 residues long. V dropped 5 bases and J dropped 6; count of bases not matched to a gene: 6. CDR3 in amino acids: CASSITGEDEKLFF. CDR3 DNA sequence: TGTGCCAGCAGCATAACAGGGGAGGATGAAAAACTGTTTTTT.

J is TRBJ2-3 and V is TRBV27; 7 positions match TRBD1. With V trimmed by 5 bases and J by 6 bases, 5 bases remained unmatched. There are 13 residues in the CDR3. From germline, CDR1 is MNHEY and CDR2 SMNVEV (reference sequence). CDR3 DNA sequence: TGTGCCAGCAGTCCGACAGGGTGGGATACGCAGTATTTT. Amino acids: CASSPTGWDTQYF.

This chain joins TRBV7-2 and TRBJ2-5, with 13 nucleotides matching TRBD2. Trimming at V came to 1 base and at J to 3 bases, leaving 2 bases not matched to a gene. Germline V gives CDR1 SGHTA, CDR2 FQGNSA. The CDR3 contains 16 residues. This CDR3 reads CASSLVGTSGEETQYF. In DNA form, the CDR3 reads TGTGCCAGCAGCTTAGTTGGGACTAGCGGGGAAGAGACCCAGTACTTC.

The chain is built from TRBV9 and TRBJ2-7, with a tentative D call TRBD1 (6 bases). The CDR3 runs 15 residues. The germline gives CDR1 SGDLS, CDR2 YYNGEE. V lost 4 bases and J lost 4, with 18 bases in between. CDR3 in DNA: TGTGCCAGCAGCCCACGAAGTGCGACAGGTTACGAGCAGTACTTC. It is translated as CASSPRSATGYEQYF.

This clone was observed a single time. This chain uses TRBV28 with TRBJ2-5; TRBD2 aligns across 10 bases. Germline V CDR1 and CDR2: MDHEN, SYDVKM. The junction had 5 bases not matched to a gene; V was cut back by 6 bases and J by 4 bases. The CDR3 spans 14 residues. The CDR3 DNA reads TGTGCCAGCAGCTCTAGCGGGGGAGGAGAGACCCAGTACTTC. Encoded protein: CASSSSGGGETQYF. The full variable domain, completed using reference TRBV28 and TRBJ2-5, is DVKVTQSSRYLVKRTGEKVFLECVQDMDHENMFWYRQDPGLGLRLIYFSYDVKMKEKGDIPEGYSVSREKKERFSLILESASTNQTSMYLCASSSSGGGETQYFGPGTRLLVL.

The chain has TRBV21-1 and TRBJ2-2; TRBD2, the table's D call, was not compared with the DNA. TRBV21-1 is listed as a pseudogene. The CDR3 loop spans 19 amino acids. As DNA, the CDR3 is TGTGCCAGCATCTTCATAGGGGACTGGGGGGAGACGAACACCGGGGAGCTGTTTTTT. Protein sequence: CASIFIGDWGETNTGELFF.

J is TRBJ1-2 and V is TRBV5-5; 7 nucleotides agree with TRBD1. The V and J ends lost 4 bases and 4 bases, in that order; junction bases with no gene match: 13. The CDR3 runs 16 residues. Germline CDR1 SGHKS, CDR2 YYEKEE (reference sequence). CDR3 nucleotides: TGTGCCAGCAGCCACACCGCGACAGGGCCGGGCTATGGCTACACCTTC. Protein: CASSHTATGPGYGYTF.

On this clone: The sample holds other DNA sequences that translate to the same CDR3. The chain has TRBV5-6 and TRBJ2-5, with D perhaps TRBD2 (6 bases). V lost 4 bases and J lost 5, with 6 bases in between. In germline, CDR1 is SGHDT, CDR2 YYEEEE. There are 11 residues in the CDR3. The chain's CDR3 is CASSRGETQYF. Written as DNA, the CDR3 is TGTGCCAGCAGCCGGGGGGAGACCCAGTACTTC.

The V gene is TRBV9, the J gene TRBJ2-1; a weak D match, TRBD2 (7 bases). Germline CDR1 is SGDLS and CDR2 is YYNGEE. Trimming removed 3 bases from V and 1 base from J, with 11 bases in between. This CDR3 is built from 15 residues. The CDR3 loop is CASSGGGASYNEQFF. The CDR3 DNA reads TGTGCCAGCAGCGGGGGGGGCGCGTCCTACAATGAGCAGTTCTTC. The whole variable domain, filled in from reference TRBV9 and TRBJ2-1, reads DSGVTQTPKHLITATGQRVTLRCSPRSGDLSVYWYQQSLDQGLQFLIQYYNGEERAKGNILERFSAQQFPDLHSELNLSSLELGDSALYFCASSGGGASYNEQFFGPGTRLTVL.

This chain uses TRBV5-1 with TRBJ1-2, with D perhaps TRBD1 (5 bases). Per the germline V gene, CDR1 is SGHRS and CDR2 is YFSETQ. The CDR3 has 13 amino acids. V gave up 6 bases and J gave up 3 bases, with 12 bases separating them. The CDR3 region has the DNA TGCGCCAGCAAACCCGGGGGGGACTATGGCTACACCTTC. Protein sequence: CASKPGGDYGYTF. Full variable domain (missing parts from reference TRBV5-1 and TRBJ1-2): KAGVTQTPRYLIKTRGQQVTLSCSPISGHRSVSWYQQTPGQGLQFLFEYFSETQRNKGNFPGRFSGRQFSNSRSEMNVSTLELGDSALYLCASKPGGDYGYTFGSGTRLTVV.